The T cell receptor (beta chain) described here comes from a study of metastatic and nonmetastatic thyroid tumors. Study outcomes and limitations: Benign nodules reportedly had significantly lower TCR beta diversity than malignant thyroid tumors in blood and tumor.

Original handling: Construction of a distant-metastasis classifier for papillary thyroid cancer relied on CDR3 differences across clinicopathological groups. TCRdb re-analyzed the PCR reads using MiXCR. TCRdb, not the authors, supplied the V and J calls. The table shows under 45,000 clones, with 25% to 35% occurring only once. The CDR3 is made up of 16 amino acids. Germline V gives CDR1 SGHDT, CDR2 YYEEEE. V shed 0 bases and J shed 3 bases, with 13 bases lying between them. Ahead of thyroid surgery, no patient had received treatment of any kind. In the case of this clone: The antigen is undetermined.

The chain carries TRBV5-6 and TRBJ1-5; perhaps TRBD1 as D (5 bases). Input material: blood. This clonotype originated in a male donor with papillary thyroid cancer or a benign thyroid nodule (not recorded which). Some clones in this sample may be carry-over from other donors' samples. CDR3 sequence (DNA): TGTGCCAGCAGCTTGGGGCTAGGGGAGATCAATCAGCCCCAGCATTTT. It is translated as CASSLGLGEINQPQHF.